This is a list of T cell receptor beta chains from one sample in a study of CD4 T cells in relation to SARS-CoV-2 and coronaviruses. These receptors are not linked to any known antigen. Sequencing was performed with immunoSEQ multiplex PCR; in TCRdb, only in-frame clones are kept and a portion is missing. The sample holds over 40,000 clones; 75% to 90% are singletons and the top ten take less than 1.5%. The sequencing input was naive CD4+ T cells from PBMCs, cultured in vitro. The source of these receptors is an adult with COVID-19. The CDR3 runs from the conserved cysteine through the conserved F or W. Each record gives: J gene, D gene, V gene, clone size, CDR3 protein, CDR3 DNA. The D gene is left open where the match is weak. Clone size is not always given. Where it is, it says once, few, many or a class for expanded clones.

TRBJ2-5,TRBD1,TRBV6-5,NA,CASGRDRAQETQYF,TGTGCCAGCGGCCGGGACAGGGCACAAGAGACCCAGTACTTC
TRBJ2-7,TRBD2,TRBV28,NA,CASVAGNYEQYF,TGTGCCAGCGTAGCGGGGAACTACGAGCAGTACTTC
TRBJ2-1,TRBD2,TRBV28,NA,CASRWTSGLYNEQFF,TGTGCCAGCAGATGGACTAGCGGGCTCTACAATGAGCAGTTCTTC
TRBJ2-2,NA,TRBV20-1,NA,CSASKLGELFF,TGCAGTGCTAGTAAGCTCGGGGAGCTGTTTTTT
TRBJ2-3,TRBD2,TRBV29-1,NA,CSVSPWRELEEGTQYF,TGCAGCGTTTCCCCTTGGCGGGAGTTGGAAGAGGGTACGCAGTATTTT
TRBJ1-6,TRBD1,TRBV5-4,NA,CASSSRDRGNSPLHF,TGTGCCAGCAGCTCGAGGGACAGGGGAAATTCACCCCTCCACTTT
TRBJ2-7,TRBD1,TRBV30,once,CAWSVLEGTDSYEQYF,TGTGCCTGGAGTGTACTCGAGGGGACAGACTCCTACGAGCAGTACTTC
TRBJ2-3,NA,TRBV6-5,NA,CATRSGLGLTDTQYF,TGTGCCACACGCTCCGGTCTGGGACTCACAGATACGCAGTATTTT
TRBJ2-7,TRBD2,TRBV7-2,NA,CASSLWASSGSYEQYF,TGTGCCAGCAGCTTATGGGCCTCTAGCGGGTCCTACGAGCAGTACTTC
TRBJ2-7,NA,TRBV5-5,once,CASSLILAYEQYF,TGTGCCAGCAGCTTGATCCTAGCCTACGAGCAGTACTTC
TRBJ2-3,NA,TRBV21-1,NA,CASSKGLPGPDTQYF,TGTGCCAGCAGCAAAGGATTGCCAGGCCCAGATACGCAGTATTTT
TRBJ2-2,NA,TRBV21-1,NA,CASSKELRLDTGELFF,TGTGCCAGCAGCAAAGAGTTAAGGTTGGACACCGGGGAGCTGTTTTTT
TRBJ1-4,TRBD1,TRBV5-1,NA,CASSYDRVANEKLFF,TGCGCCAGCAGCTATGACAGGGTGGCTAATGAAAAACTGTTTTTT
TRBJ2-3,TRBD2,TRBV28,NA,CASSPRLAGGPGTDTQYF,TGTGCCAGCAGCCCCCGACTAGCGGGAGGGCCCGGCACAGATACGCAGTATTTT
TRBJ1-6,NA,TRBV7-2,once,CASSLAQGPGNSPLHF,TGTGCCAGCAGCTTAGCCCAGGGGCCAGGGAATTCACCCCTCCACTTT
TRBJ2-7,NA,TRBV19,NA,CASRAASTYEQYF,TGTGCCAGTAGAGCAGCCTCAACCTACGAGCAGTACTTC
TRBJ2-7,NA,TRBV18,NA,CASSREYEQYF,TGTGCCAGCTCAAGAGAGTACGAGCAGTACTTC
TRBJ1-1,NA,TRBV27,NA,CASSAILNTEAFF,TGTGCCAGCAGTGCCATACTGAACACTGAAGCTTTCTTT
TRBJ2-2,NA,TRBV30,NA,CATRQGANTGELFF,TGTGCTACCCGGCAAGGGGCCAACACCGGGGAGCTGTTTTTT
TRBJ2-7,TRBD2,TRBV4-3,NA,CASSQAWEGGYEQYF,TGCGCCAGCAGCCAAGCCTGGGAGGGAGGATACGAGCAGTACTTC
TRBJ2-5,NA,TRBV24-1,NA,CATSAIAGQGEETQYF,TGTGCCACCAGTGCAATAGCGGGACAGGGTGAAGAGACCCAGTACTTC
TRBJ2-3,TRBD1,TRBV7-9,NA,CASSSSGTGGADTQYF,TGTGCCAGCAGCTCCTCCGGGACAGGGGGCGCGGATACGCAGTATTTT
TRBJ1-4,TRBD1,TRBV7-9,NA,CASSPGQGGEKLFF,TGTGCCAGCAGCCCAGGACAGGGTGGTGAAAAACTGTTTTTT
TRBJ2-7,TRBD2,TRBV18,NA,CASSPITSGTYEQYF,TGTGCCAGCTCACCAATCACTAGCGGGACCTACGAGCAGTACTTC
TRBJ1-5,NA,TRBV5-6,NA,CASSLLGGDQPQHF,TGTGCCAGCAGCTTGCTAGGGGGAGATCAGCCCCAGCATTTT
TRBJ2-7,TRBD2,TRBV18,NA,CASSPGTSGDHYEQYF,TGTGCCAGCTCACCCGGGACTAGCGGAGATCATTACGAGCAGTACTTC
TRBJ2-2,NA,TRBV28,NA,CASSLWTLSNTGELFF,TGTGCCAGCAGTTTGTGGACACTTTCGAACACCGGGGAGCTGTTTTTT
TRBJ1-6,NA,TRBV12-3/TRBV12-4,NA,CASSFGNSPLHF,TGTGCCAGCAGTTTTGGTAATTCACCCCTCCACTTT
TRBJ1-5,TRBD1,TRBV28,NA,CASSLWGQGVRQPQHF,TGTGCCAGCAGTTTATGGGGACAGGGTGTCCGTCAGCCCCAGCATTTT
TRBJ2-7,TRBD1,TRBV3-1/TRBV3-2,NA,CASSLRDSFYEQYF,TGTGCCAGCAGCCTAAGGGACAGTTTCTACGAGCAGTACTTC
TRBJ2-2,NA,TRBV28,NA,CASGILTNTGELFF,TGTGCCAGCGGAATACTAACGAACACCGGGGAGCTGTTTTTT
TRBJ1-3,NA,TRBV18,NA,CASSPSPGPGNTIYF,TGTGCCAGCTCACCCTCGCCGGGACCTGGAAACACCATATATTTT
TRBJ1-1,NA,TRBV7-9,NA,CASSKAFF,TGTGCCAGCAGCAAAGCTTTCTTT
TRBJ2-1,TRBD2,TRBV6-5,NA,CAGSLTSGGYNEQFF,TGTGCCGGCAGTTTGACTAGCGGGGGGTACAATGAGCAGTTCTTC
TRBJ2-2,NA,TRBV27,NA,CASRRGTTNTGELFF,TGTGCCAGCAGACGAGGGACGACGAACACCGGGGAGCTGTTTTTT
TRBJ2-5,TRBD2,TRBV3-1/TRBV3-2,NA,CASSQPVLAGVYF,TGTGCCAGCAGCCAACCGGTACTAGCGGGGGTGTACTTC
TRBJ2-1,TRBD2,TRBV4-3,NA,CASSQEYASGRFNEQFF,TGCGCCAGCAGCCAAGAATATGCTAGCGGGAGGTTCAATGAGCAGTTCTTC
TRBJ2-1,NA,TRBV15,NA,CATSRDRWGDNEQFF,TGTGCCACCAGCAGAGATCGGTGGGGGGACAATGAGCAGTTCTTC
TRBJ1-4,NA,TRBV10-3,NA,CAITGTVETNEKLFF,TGTGCCATCACCGGGACGGTTGAAACTAATGAAAAACTGTTTTTT
TRBJ2-1,TRBD1,TRBV6-5,few,CASSTGQEYNEQFF,TGTGCCAGCAGTACGGGACAGGAGTACAATGAGCAGTTCTTC
TRBJ1-1,NA,TRBV6-6,NA,CASSSSFGRVTEAFF,TGTGCCAGCAGTTCGTCCTTTGGTCGTGTCACTGAAGCTTTCTTT
TRBJ1-5,NA,TRBV19,NA,CASHTSGQLNSNQPQHF,TGTGCCAGCCATACGTCCGGACAGTTGAATAGCAATCAGCCCCAGCATTTT
TRBJ2-5,TRBD1,TRBV28,NA,CASSFQGQIQETQYF,TGTGCCAGCAGTTTCCAGGGACAGATACAAGAGACCCAGTACTTC
TRBJ2-3,NA,TRBV18,NA,CASSPSGAVSTDTQYF,TGTGCCAGCTCACCCTCTGGGGCGGTTAGCACAGATACGCAGTATTTT
TRBJ2-7,NA,TRBV27,NA,CASSLKPGLTYYEQYF,TGTGCCAGCAGCCTAAAACCGGGACTCACCTACTACGAGCAGTACTTC
TRBJ2-2,TRBD2,TRBV7-3,NA,CASSLYQREITGELFF,TGTGCCAGCAGCCTCTATCAGCGGGAGATCACCGGGGAGCTGTTTTTT
TRBJ1-1,NA,TRBV13,NA,CASSLGRGENTEAFF,TGTGCCAGCAGCTTAGGAAGGGGAGAGAACACTGAAGCTTTCTTT
TRBJ1-2,NA,TRBV9,NA,CASSVEAGANYGYTF,TGTGCCAGCAGCGTAGAGGCAGGGGCAAACTATGGCTACACCTTC
TRBJ1-4,NA,TRBV4-1,NA,CASSQVYGGGDEKLFF,TGCGCCAGCAGCCAAGTGTATGGGGGTGGCGATGAAAAACTGTTTTTT
TRBJ2-7,NA,TRBV18,few,CASSRPPGQQYF,TGTGCCAGCTCACGGCCACCGGGCCAGCAGTACTTC
TRBJ1-4,NA,TRBV7-9,NA,CASRGGEWTVATNEKLFF,TGTGCCAGCAGGGGGGGTGAGTGGACAGTTGCAACTAATGAAAAACTGTTTTTT
TRBJ1-1,TRBD1,TRBV19,NA,CASKAGGLELSEAFF,TGTGCCAGTAAGGCAGGGGGGTTAGAACTCTCTGAAGCTTTCTTT
TRBJ1-2,NA,TRBV24-1,NA,CATSDLSSGVYGYTF,TGTGCCACCAGTGATTTGTCTTCCGGGGTCTATGGCTACACCTTC
TRBJ2-7,NA,TRBV9,NA,CASSVDPQPGEQYF,TGTGCCAGCAGCGTAGACCCACAGCCTGGCGAGCAGTACTTC
TRBJ2-3,NA,TRBV28,NA,CASSFKLVGGTDTQYF,TGTGCCAGCAGTTTTAAGCTAGTGGGAGGAACAGATACGCAGTATTTT